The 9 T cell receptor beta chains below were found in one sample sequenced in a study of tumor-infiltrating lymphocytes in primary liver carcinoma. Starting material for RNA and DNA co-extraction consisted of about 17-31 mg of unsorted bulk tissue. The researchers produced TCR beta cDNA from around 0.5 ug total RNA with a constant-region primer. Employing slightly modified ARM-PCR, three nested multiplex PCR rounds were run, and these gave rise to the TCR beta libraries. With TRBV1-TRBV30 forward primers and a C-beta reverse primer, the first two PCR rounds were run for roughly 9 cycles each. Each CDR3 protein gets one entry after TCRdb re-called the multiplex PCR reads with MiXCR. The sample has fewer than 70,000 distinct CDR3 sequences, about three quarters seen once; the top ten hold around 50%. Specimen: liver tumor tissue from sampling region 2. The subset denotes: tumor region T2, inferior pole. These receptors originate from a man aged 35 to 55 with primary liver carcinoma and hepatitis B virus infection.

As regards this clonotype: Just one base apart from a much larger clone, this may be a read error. The CDR3 nucleotides read TGTGCCAGCAGTTTACAAGCGGGAGGGCCCCAAGAGCAGTTCTTC. Translated: CASSLQAGGPQEQFF. The chain recombines TRBV12-3 or TRBV12-4 with TRBJ2-1, with 10 bases matching TRBD2. V was clipped by 2 bases and J by 10 bases; unmatched bases: 8. There are 15 residues in the CDR3.

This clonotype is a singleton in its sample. CDR3 protein: CASSLGREGAAGELFF. Written as DNA, the CDR3 is TGTGCCAGCAGCCTTGGGCGGGAGGGAGCGGCCGGGGAGCTGTTTTTT. This sequence joins TRBV5-6 and TRBJ2-2; 9 nucleotides match TRBD2. Germline V CDR1 and CDR2: SGHDT, YYEEEE. The CDR3 covers 16 residues. J was trimmed by 6 bases and V by 4 bases; bases with no gene match: 10.

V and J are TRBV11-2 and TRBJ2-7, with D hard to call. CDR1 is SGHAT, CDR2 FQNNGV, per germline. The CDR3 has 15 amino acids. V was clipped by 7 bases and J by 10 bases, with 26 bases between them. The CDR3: CASNFMASRVCEQYF. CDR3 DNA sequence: TGTGCCAGCAACTTTATGGCGAGTCGTGTCTGCGAACAGTACTTC.

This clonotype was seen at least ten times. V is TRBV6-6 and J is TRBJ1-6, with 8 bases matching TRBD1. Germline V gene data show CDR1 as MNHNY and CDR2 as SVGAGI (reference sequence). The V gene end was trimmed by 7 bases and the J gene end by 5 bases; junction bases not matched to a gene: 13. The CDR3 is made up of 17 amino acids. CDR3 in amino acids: CASTLSGTGHHNSPLHF. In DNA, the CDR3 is TGTGCCAGCACTCTATCCGGGACAGGTCATCATAATTCACCCCTCCACTTT.

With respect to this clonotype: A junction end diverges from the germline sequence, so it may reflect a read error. As DNA, the CDR3 is TGTGCCGGCAGTTTCGGACAGGAAAACAATGAGCAGTTCTTC. It translates to CAGSFGQENNEQFF. This chain connects TRBV6-1 to TRBJ2-1; the match to TRBD1 covers 7 bases. The germline V gene encodes CDR1 MNHNS and CDR2 SASEGT. The CDR3 spans 14 residues.

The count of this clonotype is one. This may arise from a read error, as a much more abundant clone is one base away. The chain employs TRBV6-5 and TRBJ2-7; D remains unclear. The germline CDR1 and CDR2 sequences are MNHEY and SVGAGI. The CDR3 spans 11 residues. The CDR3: CTSSPGREQYF. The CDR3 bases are TGTACCAGCAGCCCAGGCCGCGAGCAGTACTTC.

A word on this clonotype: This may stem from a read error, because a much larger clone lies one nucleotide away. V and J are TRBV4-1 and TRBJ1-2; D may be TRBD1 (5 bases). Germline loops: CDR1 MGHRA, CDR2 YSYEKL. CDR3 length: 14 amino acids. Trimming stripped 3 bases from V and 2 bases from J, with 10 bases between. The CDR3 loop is CASSHQEGNYGYTF. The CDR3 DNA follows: TGCGCCAGCAGCCATCAGGAGGGGAACTATGGCTACACCTTC.

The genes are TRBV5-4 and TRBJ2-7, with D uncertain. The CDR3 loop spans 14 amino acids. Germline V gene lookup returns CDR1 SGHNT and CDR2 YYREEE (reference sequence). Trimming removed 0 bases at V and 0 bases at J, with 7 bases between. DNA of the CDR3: TGTGCCAGCAGCTTGGCCGGTTTCTCCTACGAGCAGTACTTC. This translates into CASSLAGFSYEQYF. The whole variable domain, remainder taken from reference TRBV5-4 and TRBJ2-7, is ETGVTQSPTHLIKTRGQQVTLRCSSQSGHNTVSWYQQALGQGPQFIFQYYREEENGRGNFPPRFSGLQFPNYSSELNVNALELDDSALYLCASSLAGFSYEQYFGPGTRLTVT.

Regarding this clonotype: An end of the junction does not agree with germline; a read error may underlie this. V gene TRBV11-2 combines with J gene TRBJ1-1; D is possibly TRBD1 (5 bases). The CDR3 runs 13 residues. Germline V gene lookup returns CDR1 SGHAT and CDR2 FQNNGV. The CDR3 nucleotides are TGTGCCAGCACCCTGACAGCCAACATTGAAGCTTTCTTC. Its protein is CASTLTANIEAFF.